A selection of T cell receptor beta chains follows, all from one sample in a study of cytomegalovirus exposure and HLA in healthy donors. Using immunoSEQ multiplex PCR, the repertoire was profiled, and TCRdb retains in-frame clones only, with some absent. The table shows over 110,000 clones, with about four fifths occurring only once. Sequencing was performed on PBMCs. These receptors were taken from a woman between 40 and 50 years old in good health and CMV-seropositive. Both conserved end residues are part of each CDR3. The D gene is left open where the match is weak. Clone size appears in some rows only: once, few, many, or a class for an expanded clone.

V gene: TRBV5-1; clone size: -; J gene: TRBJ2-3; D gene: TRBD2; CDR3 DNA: TGCGCCAGCAGCGGCGGGAGTTTGTCAGATACGCAGTATTTT; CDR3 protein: CASSGGSLSDTQYF
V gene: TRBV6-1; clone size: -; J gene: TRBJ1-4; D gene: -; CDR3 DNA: TGTGCCAGCAGTGAGTGGCAGGCTAATGAAAAACTGTTTTTT; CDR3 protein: CASSEWQANEKLFF
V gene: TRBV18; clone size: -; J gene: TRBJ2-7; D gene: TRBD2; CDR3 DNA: TGTGCCAGCTCACCACCCGGGGGAGGGTCGGGCCACGAGCAGTACTTC; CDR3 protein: CASSPPGGGSGHEQYF
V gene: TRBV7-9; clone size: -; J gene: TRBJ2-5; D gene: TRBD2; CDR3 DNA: TGTGCCAGCAGCTTTTGGCTAGCGGGAGAAGAGACCCAGTACTTC; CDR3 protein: CASSFWLAGEETQYF
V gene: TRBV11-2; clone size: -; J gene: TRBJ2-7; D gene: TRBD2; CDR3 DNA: TGTGCCAGCAGCTTAGGGACTAGCGTTCACTACGAGCAGTACTTC; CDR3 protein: CASSLGTSVHYEQYF
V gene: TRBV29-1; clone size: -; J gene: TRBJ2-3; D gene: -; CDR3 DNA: TGCAGCGCCCCGCGACTCGAAGGCACAGATACGCAGTATTTT; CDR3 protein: CSAPRLEGTDTQYF
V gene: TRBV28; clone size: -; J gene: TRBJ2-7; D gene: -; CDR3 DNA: TGTGCCAGCAGTTCCTCCTATGTCGAGCAGTACTTC; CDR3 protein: CASSSSYVEQYF
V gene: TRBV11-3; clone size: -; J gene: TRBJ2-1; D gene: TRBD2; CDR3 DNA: TGTGCCAGCAGCTTAGAGGCGGGAGCTTACAATGAGCAGTTCTTC; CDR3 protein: CASSLEAGAYNEQFF
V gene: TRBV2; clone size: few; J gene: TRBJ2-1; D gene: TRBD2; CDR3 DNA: TGTGCCAGCAGTGGGGGGGGGTCCTACAATGAGCAGTTCTTC; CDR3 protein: CASSGGGSYNEQFF
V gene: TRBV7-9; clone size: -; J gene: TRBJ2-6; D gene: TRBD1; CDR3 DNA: TGTGCCAGCAGCTCAAGACAGGGAAAGGCCTCTGGGGCCAACGTCCTGACTTTC; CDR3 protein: CASSSRQGKASGANVLTF
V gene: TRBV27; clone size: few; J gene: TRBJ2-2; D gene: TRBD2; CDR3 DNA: TGTGCCAGCAGGGAGCGGGAGGCGAACACCGGGGAGCTGTTTTTT; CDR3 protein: CASREREANTGELFF
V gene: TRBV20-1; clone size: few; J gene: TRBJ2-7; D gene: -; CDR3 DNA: TGCAGTGCTCGCCAGGGCTACGAGCAGTACTTC; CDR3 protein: CSARQGYEQYF
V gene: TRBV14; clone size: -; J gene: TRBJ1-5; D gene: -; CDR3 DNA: TGTGCCAGCAGCCAAGATTATAATCAGCCCCAGCATTTT; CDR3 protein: CASSQDYNQPQHF
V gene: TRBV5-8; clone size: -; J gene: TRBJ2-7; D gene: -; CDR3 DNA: TGTGCCAGCAGCCCCGGGACACCTTACGAGCAGTACTTC; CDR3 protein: CASSPGTPYEQYF
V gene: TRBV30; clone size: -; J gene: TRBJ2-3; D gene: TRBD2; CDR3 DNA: TGTGCTGCGGGACTAGCGGGGTATCGAGATACGCAGTATTTT; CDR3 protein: CAAGLAGYRDTQYF
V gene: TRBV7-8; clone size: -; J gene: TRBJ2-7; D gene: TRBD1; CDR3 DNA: TGTGCCAGCAGCACGGGACAGGGGTCCTACGAGCAGTACTTC; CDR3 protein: CASSTGQGSYEQYF
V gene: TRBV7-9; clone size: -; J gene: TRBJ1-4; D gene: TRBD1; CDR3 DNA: TGTGCCAGCAGCCGGACAGGGGGCAATGAAAAACTGTTTTTT; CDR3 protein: CASSRTGGNEKLFF
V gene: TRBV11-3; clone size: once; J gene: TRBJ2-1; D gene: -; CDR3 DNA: TGTGCCAGCAGCTCCAGGTTAGGCCGTGAGCAGTTCTTC; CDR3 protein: CASSSRLGREQFF
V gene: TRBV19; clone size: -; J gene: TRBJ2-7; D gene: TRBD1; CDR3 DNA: TGTGCCAGTAGTATTACAGGGGGTAGGTACGAGCAGTACTTC; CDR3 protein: CASSITGGRYEQYF
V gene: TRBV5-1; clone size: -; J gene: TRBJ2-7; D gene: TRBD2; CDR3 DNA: TGCGCCAGCAGCTTGCGAGCGGGAGGGGCGGTCGAGCAGTACTTC; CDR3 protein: CASSLRAGGAVEQYF
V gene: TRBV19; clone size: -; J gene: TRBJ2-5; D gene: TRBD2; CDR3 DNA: TGTGCCAGTAGTATAAGGGGAGGGGAGACCCAGTACTTC; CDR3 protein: CASSIRGGETQYF